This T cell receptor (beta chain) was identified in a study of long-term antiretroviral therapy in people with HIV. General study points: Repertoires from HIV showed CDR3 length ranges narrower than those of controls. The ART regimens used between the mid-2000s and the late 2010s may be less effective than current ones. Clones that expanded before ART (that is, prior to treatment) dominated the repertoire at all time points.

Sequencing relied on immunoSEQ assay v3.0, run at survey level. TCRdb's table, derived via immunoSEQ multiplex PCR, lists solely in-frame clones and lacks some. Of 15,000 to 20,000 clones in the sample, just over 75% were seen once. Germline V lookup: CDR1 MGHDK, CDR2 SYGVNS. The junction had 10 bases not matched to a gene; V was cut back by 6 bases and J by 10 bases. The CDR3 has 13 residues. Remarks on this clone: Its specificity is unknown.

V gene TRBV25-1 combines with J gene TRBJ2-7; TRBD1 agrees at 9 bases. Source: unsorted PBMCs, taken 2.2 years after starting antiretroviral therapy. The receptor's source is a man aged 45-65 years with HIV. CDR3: CASSHRGQGVQYF. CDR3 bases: TGTGCCAGCAGCCACAGGGGACAGGGTGTTCAGTACTTC.